These 30 T cell receptor beta chains were sequenced from one sample in a study of early T cells in non-severe SARS-CoV-2 infection. TCRdb used MiXCR to reprocess the 5' RACE reads, holding one entry per CDR3 protein. This sample has about 42,000 distinct CDR3 sequences; about 6% occur once, and the top ten carry 7.5% to 8.5%. Sequences were derived from whole blood, sampled at baseline. Source of these receptors: an adult who was a healthcare worker with PCR-confirmed SARS-CoV-2 infection or an uninfected control (not recorded which).

The chain couples TRBV12-3 or TRBV12-4 to TRBJ2-7, with D hard to call. The CDR3 sequence is 14 residues long. V dropped 0 bases and J dropped 3 bases, with 9 bases sitting between them. CDR3 coding DNA: TGTGCCAGCAGTTTAGCGCTTAGTAACTACGAGCAGTACTTC. Its translation is CASSLALSNYEQYF.

The chain links TRBV11-2 to TRBJ2-5; the match to TRBD2 covers 12 bases. Germline V CDR1 and CDR2: SGHAT, FQNNGV. This CDR3 spans 20 amino acids. V shed 3 bases, J shed 4 bases, and the junction held 18 bases outside the gene matches. For the CDR3, the DNA is TGTGCCAGCAGCTTCCCGACGACAGTTGAGTCTAGCGGGGGGGCAGAGACCCAGTACTTC. Translating gives CASSFPTTVESSGGAETQYF.

This clonotype was observed a handful of times. V is TRBV5-1 and J is TRBJ2-1, with 8 nucleotides matching TRBD2. CDR3 length equals 15 residues. Trimming removed 3 bases from V and 5 bases from J; junction bases left unmatched: 7. Germline V gene lookup returns CDR1 SGHRS and CDR2 YFSETQ. CDR3 residues: CASSSGSGAHNEQFF. In nucleotides, the CDR3 is TGCGCCAGCAGCTCGGGTAGCGGGGCCCACAATGAGCAGTTCTTC.

This clonotype has a count of ten or more. The chain links TRBV6-6 to TRBJ1-2; 9 nucleotides match TRBD1. The CDR3 sequence is 15 residues long. Germline CDR1 MNHNY, CDR2 SVGAGI (reference sequence). Germline trimming cut 4 bases from V and 2 bases from J; bases unmatched to any gene: 5. The CDR3 DNA reads TGTGCCAGCAGTTCAACGGGACAGGGAAACTATGGCTACACCTTC. Its protein is CASSSTGQGNYGYTF.

This clonotype was observed many times. The chain is built from TRBV28 and TRBJ2-3; D not resolved. The CDR3 contains 14 residues. The germline V gene has CDR1 MDHEN and CDR2 SYDVKM. Trimming shortened V by 5 bases and J by 2 bases, and 11 bases separated the two germline ends. The CDR3 nucleotides read TGTGCCAGCAGTATCGTAGTGATCACAGATACGCAGTATTTT. Translating gives CASSIVVITDTQYF.

Note on this clonotype: Possible read error: a much larger clone is one base away. The chain uses TRBV27 and TRBJ2-5; 7 bases agree with TRBD2. Germline V gene sequence: CDR1 MNHEY, CDR2 SMNVEV (reference sequence). The CDR3 has 15 amino acids. CDR3 sequence reads: CASSFLRGDLKTQNF. The CDR3, as DNA: TGTGCCAGCAGTTTTTTACGGGGGGATTTGAAGACCCAGAACTTC.

This clonotype has ten or more counts. This chain uses TRBV18 with TRBJ1-2; no definite D call. The germline V and J ends were trimmed by 3 bases and 3 bases, with 8 bases remaining between them. Germline lookup yields CDR1 KGHSH and CDR2 LQKENI. The CDR3 length is 13 residues. CDR3 nucleotides: TGTGCCAGCTCACCCAACCCCTACTATGGCTACACCTTC. Protein sequence: CASSPNPYYGYTF.

This clonotype turned up a few times. V and J are TRBV19 and TRBJ1-5, with D hard to call. Germline CDR1 is LNHDA and CDR2 is SQIVND (reference sequence). Trimming left V 7 bases short and J 7 bases short, with 11 bases between. The CDR3 sequence is 12 residues long. This chain's CDR3 is CASNLREQPQHF. CDR3 coding DNA: TGTGCCAGTAATCTGCGGGAACAGCCCCAGCATTTT.

This clonotype was seen more than once but under ten times. This rearrangement joins TRBV18 to TRBJ2-1, with TRBD1 matching over 11 bases. After removal of 2 bases from V and 7 bases from J, the junction contained 7 bases not matched to a gene. The length of the CDR3 is 16 residues. The germline V gene encodes CDR1 KGHSH and CDR2 LQKENI. The CDR3 spells CASSPNLGTGGNEQFF. The CDR3 DNA reads TGTGCCAGCTCACCAAATCTAGGGACAGGGGGGAATGAGCAGTTCTTC.

This clonotype was found many times. The chain couples TRBV30 to TRBJ1-2, with 10 bases lining up with TRBD1. V shed 2 bases and J 6 bases; nucleotides not matched to a gene: 6. The CDR3 contains 14 residues. CDR1 is GTSNPN and CDR2 is SVGIG in the germline V gene (reference sequence). The CDR3, as DNA: TGTGCCTGGAGTTCCGGACAGGGGGAACATGGCTACACCTTC. Its protein product is CAWSSGQGEHGYTF.

This clonotype was seen many times. This chain uses TRBV19 with TRBJ2-5; D remains ambiguous. Germline V gene lookup returns CDR1 LNHDA and CDR2 SQIVND (reference sequence). The CDR3 has 17 amino acids. V lost 4 bases to trimming and J lost 4 bases, with 22 bases between them. The CDR3 region has the DNA TGTGCCAGTAGTACTGGAAGACTCAGCTCGGGTCGAGAGACCCAGTACTTC. It translates to CASSTGRLSSGRETQYF.

The table lists this clonotype with many counts. The chain links TRBV4-1 to TRBJ2-6; no reliable D call. CDR3 length: 13 amino acids. Trimming took 5 bases from V and 4 from J, leaving 6 bases between them. CDR1 is MGHRA and CDR2 is YSYEKL in the germline V gene. The CDR3 bases are TGCGCCAGCAGCTCCCCGGGGGCCAACGTCCTGACTTTC. Its protein is CASSSPGANVLTF.

This clonotype has ten or more counts. The chain combines TRBV18 with TRBJ1-1; D call uncertain. CDR1 KGHSH and CDR2 LQKENI come from the germline V gene. This CDR3 is built from 13 residues. Trimming stripped 8 bases from V and 2 bases from J, with 12 bases between. As DNA, the CDR3 is TGTGCCAGCCCCCAGATGGCTAACACTGAAGCTTTCTTT. Translated, it gives CASPQMANTEAFF.

This clonotype has just a few counts. This chain uses TRBV7-2 with TRBJ2-5; 7 bases map to TRBD2. V lost 2 bases to trimming and J lost 7 bases; unmatched junction nucleotides: 19. The CDR3 loop spans 18 amino acids. Germline V gives CDR1 SGHTA, CDR2 FQGNSA. The CDR3 nucleotides are TGTGCCAGCAGCTTATATTTTTGGGAGGGCGACGCCTTAGGGACCCAGTACTTC. Protein sequence: CASSLYFWEGDALGTQYF.

The rearrangement uses TRBV5-1 and TRBJ1-5; no definite D call. The CDR3 spans 15 residues. The germline V and J ends were trimmed by 4 bases and 1 base, with 12 bases remaining between them. Germline V gene data show CDR1 as SGHRS and CDR2 as YFSETQ. CDR3 in amino acids: CASSLGGKSNQPQHF. CDR3 bases: TGCGCCAGCAGCCTGGGAGGGAAAAGCAATCAGCCCCAGCATTTT.

The V gene is TRBV4-1, the J gene TRBJ1-1, with a tentative D call TRBD1 (6 bases). The CDR3 covers 16 residues. V gave up 0 bases and J gave up 1 base, with 12 bases separating them. Per the germline V gene, CDR1 is MGHRA and CDR2 is YSYEKL. CDR3 DNA sequence: TGCGCCAGCAGCCAAGATGGGGCGGGACAGAACACTGAAGCTTTCTTT. It specifies CASSQDGAGQNTEAFF.

This clonotype was found many times. This chain links TRBV12-3 or TRBV12-4 with TRBJ1-5; D not resolved. The length of the CDR3 is 15 residues. V lost 3 bases and J 6 bases, leaving 15 bases between the germline ends. The CDR3 nucleotides are TGTGCCAGCAGTTTTGGTAGGTCGACGAGTCAGCCCCAGCATTTT. The encoded protein is CASSFGRSTSQPQHF.

V gene TRBV15 combines with J gene TRBJ2-5; D perhaps matches TRBD1 (5 bases). The CDR3 is made up of 15 amino acids. Between the trimmed V and J ends, which lost 6 bases and 2 bases, there was a span of 16 bases. Germline values: CDR1 LNHNV, CDR2 YYDKDF (reference sequence). The CDR3 is CATSRITGIQETQYF. For the CDR3, the DNA is TGTGCCACCAGTCGGATTACAGGAATTCAAGAGACCCAGTACTTC.

This clonotype was seen a few times. The V and J genes are TRBV6-6 and TRBJ2-2; TRBD2 agrees at 15 bases. CDR3 length equals 16 residues. The germline gives CDR1 MNHNY, CDR2 SVGAGI (reference sequence). V lost 7 bases, J lost 6 bases, and 6 bases stayed unmatched. Written as DNA, the CDR3 is TGTGCCAGCAACCCCAGGACTAGCGGGGGGGCCGGGGAGCTGTTTTTT. This translates into CASNPRTSGGAGELFF.

This clonotype showed up just a few times. The chain recombines TRBV12-3 or TRBV12-4 with TRBJ1-5; 9 nucleotides agree with TRBD1. V lost 5 bases and J lost 6; bases outside the gene matches: 11. This CDR3 is built from 16 residues. The CDR3 bases are TGTGCCAGCAGTCCGCGACAGGGGGTGGTAAGTCAGCCCCAGCATTTT. This codes for CASSPRQGVVSQPQHF.

The table lists this clonotype with many counts. This chain uses TRBV12-3 or TRBV12-4 with TRBJ1-2; D is unclear. The CDR3 covers 15 residues. V lost 3 bases and J lost 8, with 19 bases in between. The CDR3 loop reads CASSFAERRSEGYTF. CDR3 bases: TGTGCCAGCAGTTTTGCGGAGAGGCGCTCTGAGGGCTACACCTTC.

This clonotype was counted many times. The chain joins TRBV11-2 to TRBJ1-5; D is ambiguous. V was shortened by 1 base and J by 2 bases, with 12 bases between the two germline ends. Germline CDR1 SGHAT, CDR2 FQNNGV. This CDR3 spans 16 amino acids. The CDR3 spells CASSLGRGWGNQPQHF. CDR3 bases: TGTGCCAGCAGCTTAGGCCGGGGTTGGGGCAATCAGCCCCAGCATTTT.

In DNA form, the CDR3 reads TGTGCCAGCAGCTTGACTCCAATGAACACTGAAGCTTTCTTT. It codes for CASSLTPMNTEAFF. V and J are TRBV11-2 and TRBJ1-1; D remains ambiguous. This CDR3 has 14 amino acids. The V gene's germline CDR1 is SGHAT and CDR2 FQNNGV. Between the trimmed V and J ends, which lost 3 bases and 0 bases, there was a span of 8 bases.

In its sample, this clonotype was seen many times. The rearrangement uses TRBV4-1 and TRBJ1-1; D is possibly TRBD1 (6 bases). Germline loops: CDR1 MGHRA, CDR2 YSYEKL. The CDR3 runs to 14 residues. Deletions cut 4 bases from V and 5 bases from J, with 14 bases between. CDR3 residues: CASSPISGVTEAFF. The CDR3, as DNA: TGCGCCAGCAGCCCTATCTCAGGGGTAACTGAAGCTTTCTTT.

This clonotype came up many times. This chain uses TRBV7-3 with TRBJ1-1; D uncertain. The germline gives CDR1 SGHTA, CDR2 FQGTGA. The CDR3 contains 14 residues. V lost 2 bases and J lost 7, with 14 bases in between. CDR3 in amino acids: CASSLSFGEGEAFF. The CDR3 nucleotides read TGTGCCAGCAGCTTATCATTCGGGGAGGGTGAAGCTTTCTTT.

This clonotype was seen repeatedly, ten times or more. CDR3 sequence (DNA): TGTGCCAGCAGCTTAGTTTCTTCTGGATCTGGCTACACCTTC. This gives the protein CASSLVSSGSGYTF. The chain links TRBV7-6 to TRBJ1-2; D is uncertain. CDR1 is SGHVS, CDR2 FNYEAQ, per germline. CDR3 length equals 14 residues. Trimming stripped 1 base from V and 7 bases from J, with 13 bases between. Together with reference TRBV7-6 and TRBJ1-2, the CDR3 gives the full variable domain: GAGVSQSPRYKVTKRGQDVALRCDPISGHVSLYWYRQALGQGPEFLTYFNYEAQQDKSGLPNDRFSAERPEGSISTLTIQRTEQRDSAMYRCASSLVSSGSGYTFGSGTRLTVV.

The J gene is TRBJ1-2, the V gene TRBV27; no firm D call. This CDR3 is built from 15 residues. Trimming removed 6 bases from V and 1 base from J, with 15 bases in between. Looked up from germline, CDR1 is MNHEY and CDR2 is SMNVEV (reference sequence). The CDR3 here is CASSPVPGFNYGYTF. In nucleotides, the CDR3 is TGTGCCAGCAGCCCCGTCCCGGGATTTAACTATGGCTACACCTTC.

This clonotype was counted ten times or more. This chain uses TRBV7-2 with TRBJ2-1; D call uncertain. This CDR3 is built from 16 residues. CDR1 is SGHTA, CDR2 FQGNSA, per germline. Trimming left V 5 bases short and J 0 bases short, with 14 bases between. CDR3 residues: CASSPDGRSSYNEQFF. DNA for the CDR3: TGTGCCAGCAGCCCGGACGGGCGGAGCTCCTACAATGAGCAGTTCTTC.

This clonotype appeared many times. The chain carries TRBV11-3 and TRBJ1-4; no definite D call. This CDR3 is built from 14 residues. Per germline, CDR1 SGHNT and CDR2 YENEEA. V shed 6 bases and J shed 7 bases, with 15 bases lying between them. CDR3 in amino acids: CASRPVYRVEKLFF. CDR3 coding DNA: TGTGCCAGCAGACCAGTCTATCGGGTTGAAAAACTGTTTTTT.

In this sample, this clonotype turned up many times. The chain carries TRBV7-2 and TRBJ1-2; D remains ambiguous. Per the germline V gene, CDR1 is SGHTA and CDR2 is FQGNSA. This CDR3 is built from 13 residues. V lost 1 base to trimming and J lost 6 bases, with 9 bases between them. CDR3 protein: CASSLGPGNGYTF. DNA of the CDR3: TGTGCCAGCAGCTTAGGGCCTGGAAATGGCTACACCTTC. The variable domain in full, completed from reference TRBV7-2 and TRBJ1-2, reads GAGVSQSPSNKVTEKGKDVELRCDPISGHTALYWYRQSLGQGLEFLIYFQGNSAPDKSGLPSDRFSAERTGGSVSTLTIQRTQQEDSAVYLCASSLGPGNGYTFGSGTRLTVV.